A selection of T cell receptor beta chains follows, all from one sample in a study of T cell changes during pregnancy in multiple sclerosis. Sequencing was performed with immunoSEQ multiplex PCR; in TCRdb, only in-frame clones are kept and a portion is missing. This table has about 22,000 clones, over 85% appearing once. The starting material was CD8+ T cells from peripheral blood mononuclear cells, obtained in the third trimester of pregnancy. All receptors come from a female donor with multiple sclerosis, enrolled in a pregnancy study. Each CDR3 is given with its conserved first and last residue. D genes are given only for firm matches. Part of the rows lack a size; the others show once, few, many or a class for expanded clones.

J gene | V gene | D gene | clone size | CDR3 protein | CDR3 DNA
TRBJ2-7 | TRBV7-9 | TRBD1 | . | CASSSGAGGYEQYF | TGTGCCAGCAGCTCTGGGGCAGGGGGCTACGAGCAGTACTTC
TRBJ2-1 | TRBV27 | TRBD2 | . | CASQSGGDYNEQFF | TGTGCCAGCCAGAGCGGGGGGGATTACAATGAGCAGTTCTTC
TRBJ2-7 | TRBV6-5 | . | . | CASSPGDQGRYEQYF | TGTGCCAGCAGTCCGGGGGACCAGGGACGCTACGAGCAGTACTTC
TRBJ2-7 | TRBV10-3 | TRBD2 | . | CAISDRTSGRSHSYEQYF | TGTGCCATCAGTGACCGGACTAGCGGGAGGTCCCACTCCTACGAGCAGTACTTC
TRBJ2-2 | TRBV12-5 | TRBD1 | . | CASGFVTGGSDTGELFF | TGTGCTAGTGGTTTTGTTACAGGGGGCTCTGACACCGGGGAGCTGTTTTTT
TRBJ1-3 | TRBV4-2 | . | . | CASGPGLSGNTIYF | TGTGCCAGCGGTCCAGGCCTCTCTGGAAACACCATATATTTT
TRBJ2-1 | TRBV15 | TRBD2 | . | CATSRDRGLEVSEQFF | TGTGCCACCAGCAGAGATAGGGGACTAGAAGTCAGTGAGCAGTTCTTC
TRBJ1-3 | TRBV27 | . | . | CASSPGTSNTIYF | TGTGCCAGCAGTCCGGGGACATCAAACACCATATATTTT
TRBJ1-1 | TRBV4-2 | . | . | CASSRGGVTEAFF | TGTGCCAGCAGCCGAGGGGGTGTCACTGAAGCTTTCTTT
TRBJ1-2 | TRBV7-3 | . | . | CASSLGQNYGYTF | TGTGCCAGCAGCTTAGGACAGAACTATGGCTACACCTTC
TRBJ2-2 | TRBV27 | TRBD1 | . | CASSLYATQGQTNTGELFF | TGTGCCAGCAGTTTATATGCCACCCAGGGACAGACGAACACCGGGGAGCTGTTTTTT
TRBJ2-1 | TRBV11-2 | TRBD1 | . | CASSLWQGDNEQFF | TGTGCCAGCAGCTTATGGCAGGGGGATAATGAGCAGTTCTTC
TRBJ1-1 | TRBV5-1 | TRBD1 | . | CASSPVGQGPNTEAFF | TGCGCCAGCAGCCCCGTCGGACAGGGTCCGAACACTGAAGCTTTCTTT
TRBJ2-1 | TRBV5-6 | TRBD2 | . | CASSPTSEWDEQFF | TGTGCCAGCAGCCCGACTAGCGAGTGGGATGAGCAGTTCTTC
TRBJ2-5 | TRBV9 | TRBD2 | . | CASSAVGTSQETQYF | TGTGCCAGCAGCGCAGTGGGGACTAGTCAAGAGACCCAGTACTTC
TRBJ2-7 | TRBV27 | TRBD2 | . | CASSLSGGSYEQYF | TGTGCCAGCAGTTTATCCGGCGGGAGCTACGAGCAGTACTTC
TRBJ1-1 | TRBV4-1 | . | . | CASSQEGQSNEAFF | TGCGCCAGCAGCCAAGAAGGACAGTCAAATGAAGCTTTCTTT
TRBJ1-5 | TRBV10-3 | . | . | CAISESLARNQPQHF | TGTGCCATCAGTGAGTCTCTGGCAAGAAATCAGCCCCAGCATTTT
TRBJ2-1 | TRBV7-3 | . | once | CASSLEGLSYNEQFF | TGTGCCAGCAGCTTAGAGGGCCTCTCCTACAATGAGCAGTTCTTC
TRBJ2-1 | TRBV10-1 | . | once | CASSDPGGLNEQFF | TGCGCCAGCAGTGACCCTGGGGGCCTGAATGAGCAGTTCTTC
TRBJ2-1 | TRBV29-1 | . | . | CSVPSQGRENNEQFF | TGCAGCGTGCCTAGCCAGGGGAGAGAGAACAATGAGCAGTTCTTC
TRBJ1-1 | TRBV5-4 | . | . | CASSSPSDTEAFF | TGTGCCAGCAGCTCTCCGAGTGACACTGAAGCTTTCTTT
TRBJ2-2 | TRBV13 | TRBD1 | . | CASSARGHSSNTGELFF | TGTGCCAGCAGTGCTAGGGGGCATTCATCGAACACCGGGGAGCTGTTTTTT
TRBJ1-5 | TRBV9 | . | . | CASSPWGGNQPQHF | TGTGCCAGCAGCCCCTGGGGGGGGAATCAGCCCCAGCATTTT
TRBJ2-2 | TRBV12-5 | TRBD1 | . | CASGPDRGLAGELFF | TGTGCTAGTGGTCCCGACAGGGGGCTGGCCGGGGAGCTGTTTTTT
TRBJ2-7 | TRBV7-9 | TRBD2 | medium-sized | CASSPPYAGVGSYEQYF | TGTGCCAGCAGCCCTCCCTACGCGGGAGTTGGGTCCTACGAGCAGTACTTC
TRBJ2-1 | TRBV29-1 | TRBD2 | . | CSGLAGGGEQFF | TGCAGCGGACTAGCGGGAGGGGGTGAGCAGTTCTTC
TRBJ2-7 | TRBV28 | . | once | CASISPAVSYEQYF | TGTGCCAGCATTAGCCCTGCAGTCTCCTACGAGCAGTACTTC
TRBJ1-2 | TRBV6-5 | TRBD1 | . | CASSSQGAYYGYTF | TGTGCCAGCAGTTCACAGGGGGCTTACTATGGCTACACCTTC
TRBJ1-1 | TRBV19 | TRBD1 | . | CASSAGQGNTEAFF | TGTGCCAGTAGTGCCGGACAGGGTAACACTGAAGCTTTCTTT
TRBJ1-5 | TRBV9 | TRBD1 | . | CASSGGEGGQPQHF | TGTGCCAGCAGCGGAGGGGAAGGGGGCCAGCCCCAGCATTTT
TRBJ1-4 | TRBV9 | . | . | CASSVGTVLGRDGEKLFF | TGTGCCAGCAGCGTAGGGACTGTCCTTGGCCGGGATGGTGAAAAACTGTTTTTT
TRBJ2-7 | TRBV7-9 | . | . | CASSPGDLVGEQYF | TGTGCCAGCAGCCCCGGTGACCTGGTCGGGGAGCAGTACTTC
TRBJ2-1 | TRBV6-6 | TRBD2 | . | CASTPTGGDEQFF | TGTGCCAGCACCCCCACGGGAGGTGATGAGCAGTTCTTC
TRBJ2-7 | TRBV2 | . | . | CASSVYRAYEQYF | TGTGCCAGCAGTGTCTACCGAGCCTACGAGCAGTACTTC